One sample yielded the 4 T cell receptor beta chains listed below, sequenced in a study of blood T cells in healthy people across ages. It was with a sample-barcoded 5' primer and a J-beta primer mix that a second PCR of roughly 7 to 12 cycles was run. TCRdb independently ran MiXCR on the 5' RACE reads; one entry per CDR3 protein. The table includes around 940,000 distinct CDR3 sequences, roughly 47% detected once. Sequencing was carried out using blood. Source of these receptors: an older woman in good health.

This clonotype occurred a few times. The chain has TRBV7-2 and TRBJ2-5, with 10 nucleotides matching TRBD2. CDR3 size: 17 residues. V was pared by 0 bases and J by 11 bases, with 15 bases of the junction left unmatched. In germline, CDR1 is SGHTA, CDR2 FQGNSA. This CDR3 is CASSLARTSGPRNEQYF. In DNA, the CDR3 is TGTGCCAGCAGCTTAGCGCGGACTAGCGGACCAAGGAATGAGCAGTACTTC.

CDR3 in DNA: TGTGCCAGCTTGTCGTGGGGGAATACGCAGTATTTT. Amino acid sequence: CASLSWGNTQYF. The chain employs TRBV11-2 and TRBJ2-3; D may correspond to TRBD1 or TRBD2 (5 bases each). Trimming removed 8 bases from V and 7 bases from J, with 13 bases in between. Germline V gene data show CDR1 as SGHAT and CDR2 as FQNNGV. The CDR3 runs 12 residues. Full variable domain (outside the CDR3, taken from reference TRBV11-2 and TRBJ2-3): EAGVAQSPRYKIIEKRQSVAFWCNPISGHATLYWYQQILGQGPKLLIQFQNNGVVDDSQLPKDRFSAERLKGVDSTLKIQPAKLEDSAVYLCASLSWGNTQYFGPGTRLTVL.

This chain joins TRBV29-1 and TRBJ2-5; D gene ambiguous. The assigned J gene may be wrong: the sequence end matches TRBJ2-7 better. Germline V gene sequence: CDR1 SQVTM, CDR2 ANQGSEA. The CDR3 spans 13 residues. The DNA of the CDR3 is TGCAGCGTCGACGGAATATCTGGCTACGAGCAGTACTTC. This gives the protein CSVDGISGYEQYF.

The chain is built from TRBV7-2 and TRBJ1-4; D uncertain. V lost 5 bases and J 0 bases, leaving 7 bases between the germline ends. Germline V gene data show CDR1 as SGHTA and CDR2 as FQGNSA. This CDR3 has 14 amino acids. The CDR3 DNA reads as TGTGCCAGCAGCCCTGCTTCAACTAATGAAAAACTGTTTTTT. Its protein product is CASSPASTNEKLFF.